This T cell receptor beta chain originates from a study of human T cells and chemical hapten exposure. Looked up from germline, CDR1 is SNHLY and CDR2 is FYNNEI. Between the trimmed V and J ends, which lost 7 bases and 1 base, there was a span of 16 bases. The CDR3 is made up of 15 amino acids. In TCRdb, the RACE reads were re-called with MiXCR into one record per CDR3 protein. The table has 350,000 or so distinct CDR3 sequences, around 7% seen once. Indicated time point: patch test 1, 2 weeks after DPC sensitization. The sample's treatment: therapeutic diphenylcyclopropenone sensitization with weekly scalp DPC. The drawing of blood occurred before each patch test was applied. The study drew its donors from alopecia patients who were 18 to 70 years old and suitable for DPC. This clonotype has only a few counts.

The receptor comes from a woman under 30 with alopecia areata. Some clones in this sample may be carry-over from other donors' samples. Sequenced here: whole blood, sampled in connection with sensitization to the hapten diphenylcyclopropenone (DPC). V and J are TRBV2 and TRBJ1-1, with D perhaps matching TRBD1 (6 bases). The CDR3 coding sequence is TGTGCCAGCATTCTCCTACAGGGCCCGAACACTGAAGCTTTCTTT. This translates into CASILLQGPNTEAFF.